This TCR beta chain was recovered during a study of T-cell memory formation after mild COVID-19. One entry per CDR3 protein, called by TCRdb with MiXCR from the 5' RACE reads. The sample includes fewer than 250,000 distinct CDR3 sequences, about 18% seen only once; the top ten take roughly 2.3%. Sequencing was carried out using PBMCs or a T cell subset sorted from them (not recorded which). The clonotype originates from an adult woman who had mild COVID-19 (a few samples of this study predate the infection). Cell type and time point are not known.

In nucleotides, the CDR3 is TGCGCCAGCAGCCAAGAAGGGGGGGGCTACACCTTC. Residues: CASSQEGGGYTF. The rearrangement joins TRBV4-1 to TRBJ1-2; the D gene is possibly TRBD1 (6 bases). The ends were cut back, 0 bases at V and 8 bases at J, with 7 bases in the middle. Germline loops: CDR1 MGHRA, CDR2 YSYEKL. The CDR3 consists of 12 residues.